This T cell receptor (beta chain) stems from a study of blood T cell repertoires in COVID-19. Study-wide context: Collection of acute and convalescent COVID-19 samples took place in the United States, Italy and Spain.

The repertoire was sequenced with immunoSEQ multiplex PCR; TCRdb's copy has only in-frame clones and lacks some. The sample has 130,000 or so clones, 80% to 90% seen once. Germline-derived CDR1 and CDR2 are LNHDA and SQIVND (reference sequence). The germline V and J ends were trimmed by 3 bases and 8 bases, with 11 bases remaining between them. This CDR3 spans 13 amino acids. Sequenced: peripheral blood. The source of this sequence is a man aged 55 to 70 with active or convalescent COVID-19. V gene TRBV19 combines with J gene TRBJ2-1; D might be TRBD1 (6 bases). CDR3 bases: TGTGCCAGTAGTATCCCGCACAGGGATGAGCAGTTCTTC. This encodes CASSIPHRDEQFF. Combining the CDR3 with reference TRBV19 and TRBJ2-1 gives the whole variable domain DGGITQSPKYLFRKEGQNVTLSCEQNLNHDAMYWYRQDPGQGLRLIYYSQIVNDFQKGDIAEGYSVSREKKESFPLTVTSAQKNPTAFYLCASSIPHRDEQFFGPGTRLTVL.